Ten or more counts support the clone carrying this T cell receptor (beta chain). Its specificity is unknown. V was trimmed by 3 bases and J by 1 base, leaving 10 bases between them. This CDR3 has 14 residues. CDR1 is SGHRS and CDR2 is YFSETQ in the germline V gene. The data derive from a study of T cells after yellow fever vaccination. TCRdb called the 5' RACE reads again in MiXCR, with one record for every CDR3 protein. Among 450,000 to 550,000 distinct CDR3 sequences, just over 20% were seen once, and the ten largest hold less than 20%. Findings of the study overall: Bulk-population clonotypes that are abundant could appear as contaminants in FACS-sorted repertoires. Across the CD4 and CD8 compartments, a small share of clonotypes was present in both. It was the secondary response that reached its peak faster, day 5 versus 15, but it was weaker.

The input for sequencing was PBMCs, taken roughly 20 days after the first yellow fever vaccination. The clonotype comes from a young man who received the YFV17D yellow fever vaccine. The chain recombines TRBV5-1 with TRBJ1-1, with no clear D. The CDR3 sequence: CASSSEGGNTEAFF. Here the CDR3 DNA reads TGCGCCAGCAGCTCCGAGGGCGGGAACACTGAAGCTTTCTTT. Variable domain in full (rest from reference TRBV5-1 and TRBJ1-1): KAGVTQTPRYLIKTRGQQVTLSCSPISGHRSVSWYQQTPGQGLQFLFEYFSETQRNKGNFPGRFSGRQFSNSRSEMNVSTLELGDSALYLCASSSEGGNTEAFFGQGTRLTVV.